This TCR beta chain came from a study of regulatory T cells in long-lasting Graves disease. The wider study: Persistence in Graves' disease denoted antithyroid drug use beyond 5 years alongside positive TSH receptor antibodies.

The CDR3 is made up of 12 amino acids. Trimming took 6 bases from V and 4 from J, leaving 9 bases between them. CDR1 and CDR2 (germline): GTSNPN, SVGIG (reference sequence). According to the study, TCR beta libraries were built with iRepertoire HTBI primers and CDR3-region Arm-PCR. TCRdb re-analysed the multiplex PCR reads in MiXCR, keeping a single row per CDR3 protein. The sample has about 470,000 distinct CDR3 sequences; roughly 20% are singletons. The time point was: persistent/refractory GD, antithyroid drugs over 5 years with positive TRAb. Construction of the TCR library relied on RNA isolated from PBMCs.

The clonotype was recovered from a female donor with Graves disease. V and J are TRBV30 and TRBJ2-2; D is ambiguous. The sample consisted of peripheral blood mononuclear cells (PBMCs), taken when the disease was refractory, from a patient treated with antithyroid drugs. The CDR3 is CACGPITGELFF. The CDR3 nucleotides are TGTGCCTGTGGACCAATCACCGGGGAGCTGTTTTTT.